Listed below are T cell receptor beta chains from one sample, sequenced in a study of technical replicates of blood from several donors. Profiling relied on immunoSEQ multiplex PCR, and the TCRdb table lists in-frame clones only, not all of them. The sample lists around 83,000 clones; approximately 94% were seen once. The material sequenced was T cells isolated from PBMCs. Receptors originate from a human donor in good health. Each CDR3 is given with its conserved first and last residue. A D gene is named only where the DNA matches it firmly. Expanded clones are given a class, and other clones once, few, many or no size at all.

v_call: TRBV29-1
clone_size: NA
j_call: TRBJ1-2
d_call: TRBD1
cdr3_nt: TGCAGCGCCAGGGACAGAAACTATGGCTACACCTTC
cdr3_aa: CSARDRNYGYTF

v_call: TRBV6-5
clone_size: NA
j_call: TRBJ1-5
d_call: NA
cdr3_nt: TGTGCCAGCAGCCCAAGTGAGGGGGAAAGACCCCAGCATTTT
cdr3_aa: CASSPSEGERPQHF

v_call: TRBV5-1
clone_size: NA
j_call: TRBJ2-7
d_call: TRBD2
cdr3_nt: TGCGCCAGCAGCTCCGGACTAGCGGTCCCAGGGCAGTACTTC
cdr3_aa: CASSSGLAVPGQYF

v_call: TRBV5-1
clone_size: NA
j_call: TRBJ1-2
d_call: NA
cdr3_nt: TGCGCCAGCAGCTTGGTTCCGGGAAAGGACTATGGCTACACCTTC
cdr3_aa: CASSLVPGKDYGYTF

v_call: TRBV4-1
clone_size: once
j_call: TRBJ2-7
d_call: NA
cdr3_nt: TGCGCCAGCAGCCAAGGGAGCCTAGCGCCCTACGAGCAGTACTTC
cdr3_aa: CASSQGSLAPYEQYF

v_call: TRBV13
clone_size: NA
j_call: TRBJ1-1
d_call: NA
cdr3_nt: TGTGCCAGCAGCAAACGACAGGCGTCGAGCACTGAAGCTTTCTTT
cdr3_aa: CASSKRQASSTEAFF

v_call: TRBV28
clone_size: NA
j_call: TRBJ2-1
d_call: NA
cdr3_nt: TGTGCCAGCAATGCCCAAGCGGAGGGCTCCTACAATGAGCAGTTCTTC
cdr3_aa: CASNAQAEGSYNEQFF

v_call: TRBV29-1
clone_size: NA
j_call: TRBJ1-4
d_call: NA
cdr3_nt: TGCAGCGTGAGAGGGACAACTAATGAAAAACTGTTTTTT
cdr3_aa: CSVRGTTNEKLFF

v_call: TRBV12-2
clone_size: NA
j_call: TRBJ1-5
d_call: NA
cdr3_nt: TGTGCAAGTCGCTCGGAGGGGACAGGGTGGTGTCAGCCCCAGCATTTT
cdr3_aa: CASRSEGTGWCQPQHF

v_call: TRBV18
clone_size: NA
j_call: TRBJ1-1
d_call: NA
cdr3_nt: TGTGCCAGCTCACCATATCAGAGGACTGAAGCTTTCTTT
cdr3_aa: CASSPYQRTEAFF

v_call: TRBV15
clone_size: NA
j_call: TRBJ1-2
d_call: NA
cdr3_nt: TGTGCCACCAGCAGAGACAGGATCCGGGGCTACACCTTC
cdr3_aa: CATSRDRIRGYTF

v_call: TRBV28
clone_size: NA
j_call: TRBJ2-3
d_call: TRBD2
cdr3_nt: TGTGCCAGCAGTTTACCGGGACTAGCGGTCACAGATACGCAGTATTTT
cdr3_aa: CASSLPGLAVTDTQYF

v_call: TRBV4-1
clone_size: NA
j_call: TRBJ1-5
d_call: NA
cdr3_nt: TGCGCCAGCAGCCATGTGTCAGGGGGCAATCAGCCCCAGCATTTT
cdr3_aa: CASSHVSGGNQPQHF

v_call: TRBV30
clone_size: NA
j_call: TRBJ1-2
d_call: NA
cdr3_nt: TGTGCCTGGAGTGGGGGGGAGGAGATGAGCTACACCTTC
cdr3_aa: CAWSGGEEMSYTF

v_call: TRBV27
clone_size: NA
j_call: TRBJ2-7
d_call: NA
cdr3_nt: TGTGCCAGCAGTACCCGTCGTAGGACGGGGTTTGTCAGCTCCTACGAGCAGTACTTC
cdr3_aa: CASSTRRRTGFVSSYEQYF

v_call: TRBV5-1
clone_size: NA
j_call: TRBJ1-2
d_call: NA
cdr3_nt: TGCGCCGGACTAGGACAAGGCTATGGCTACACCTTC
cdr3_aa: CAGLGQGYGYTF

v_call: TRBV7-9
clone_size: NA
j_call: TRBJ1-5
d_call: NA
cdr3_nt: TGTGCCAGCAGCCCTGTGAGGGCAGGGGATAGTGGCAATCAGCCCCAGCATTTT
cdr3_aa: CASSPVRAGDSGNQPQHF

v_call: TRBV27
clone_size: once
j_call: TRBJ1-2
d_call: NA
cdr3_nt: TGTGCCAGCAGTTTTAGCGCAGGGGACGTCTATGGCTACACCTTC
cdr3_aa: CASSFSAGDVYGYTF

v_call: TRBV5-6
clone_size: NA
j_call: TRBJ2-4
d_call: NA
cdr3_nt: TGTGCCAGCAGCTTGGTGGGGGGGCCGATAGCCAAAAACATTCAGTACTTC
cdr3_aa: CASSLVGGPIAKNIQYF

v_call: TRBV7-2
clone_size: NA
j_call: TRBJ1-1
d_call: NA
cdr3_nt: TGTGCCAGCAGCTTTCCACAGGGAGAGGGCACTGAAGCTTTCTTT
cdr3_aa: CASSFPQGEGTEAFF

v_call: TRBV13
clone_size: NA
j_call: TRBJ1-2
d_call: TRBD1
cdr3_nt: TGTGCCAGCAGCCGCGACAGGGGGCGCGGGATCTATGGCTACACCTTC
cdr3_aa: CASSRDRGRGIYGYTF

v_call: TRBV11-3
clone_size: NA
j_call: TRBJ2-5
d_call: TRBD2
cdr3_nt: TGTGCCAGCAGCAAGACAGCGGGAGTGCCCGGGCAGACCCAGTACTTC
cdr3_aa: CASSKTAGVPGQTQYF

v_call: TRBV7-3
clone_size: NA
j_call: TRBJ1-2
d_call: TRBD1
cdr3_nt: TGTGCCAGCAGCTTTGGACAGGGTCTTGGCTACACCTTC
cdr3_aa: CASSFGQGLGYTF

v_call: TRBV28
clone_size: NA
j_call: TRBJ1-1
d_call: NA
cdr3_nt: TGTGCCAGCAGTTTAGGTCTAGAAGCTTTCTTT
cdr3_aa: CASSLGLEAFF

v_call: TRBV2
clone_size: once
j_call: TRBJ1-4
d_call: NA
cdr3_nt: TGTGCCAGCAGTGAGGGGGGGGGTGTAGCTAATGAAAAACTGTTTTTT
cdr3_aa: CASSEGGGVANEKLFF

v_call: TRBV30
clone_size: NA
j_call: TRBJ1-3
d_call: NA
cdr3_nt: TGTGCCTGGAGGGCCTGGGCCGACTCTGGAAACACCATATATTTT
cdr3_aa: CAWRAWADSGNTIYF

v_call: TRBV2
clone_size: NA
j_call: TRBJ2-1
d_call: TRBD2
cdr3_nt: TGTGCCAGCAACTTAGCGGGAGGGCAAGAGCAGTTCTTC
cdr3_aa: CASNLAGGQEQFF

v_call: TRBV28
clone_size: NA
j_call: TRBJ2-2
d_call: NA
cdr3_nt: TGTGCCAGCAGTTTAGAAACTACCAACACCGGGGAGCTGTTTTTT
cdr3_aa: CASSLETTNTGELFF

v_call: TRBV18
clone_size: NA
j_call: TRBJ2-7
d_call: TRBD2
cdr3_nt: TGTGCCAGCTCACAAAGAGCCCCTGACCGCGGGAGGAGGAACGAGCAGTACTTC
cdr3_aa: CASSQRAPDRGRRNEQYF

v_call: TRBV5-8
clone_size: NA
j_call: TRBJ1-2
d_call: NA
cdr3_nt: TGTGCCAGCAGCTTCACTAAGTATGGCTACACCTTC
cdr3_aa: CASSFTKYGYTF

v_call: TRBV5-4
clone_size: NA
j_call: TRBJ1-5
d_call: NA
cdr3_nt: TGTGCCAGCAGCTCGTGGGGGCTTCCCAATCAGCCCCAGCATTTT
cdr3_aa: CASSSWGLPNQPQHF

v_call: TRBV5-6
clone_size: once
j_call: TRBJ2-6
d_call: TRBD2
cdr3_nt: TGTGCCAGCAGCTTGGTGGGCGGGAGGGGTTCAGGGGCCAACGTCCTGACTTTC
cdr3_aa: CASSLVGGRGSGANVLTF

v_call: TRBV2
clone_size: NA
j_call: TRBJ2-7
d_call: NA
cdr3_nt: TGTGCCAGCAGTGAAGCCACAGCTCTCTCCTACGAGCAGTACTTC
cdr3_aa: CASSEATALSYEQYF

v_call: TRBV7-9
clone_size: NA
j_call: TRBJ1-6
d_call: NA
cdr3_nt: TGTGCCAGCAGGGGAACAGGGAGCTCCTATAATTCACCCCTCCACTTT
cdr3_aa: CASRGTGSSYNSPLHF

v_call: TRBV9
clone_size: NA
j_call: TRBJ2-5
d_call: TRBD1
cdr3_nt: TGTGCCAGCAGCGCGGGACAGGGAGAAGAGACCCAGTACTTC
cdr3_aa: CASSAGQGEETQYF

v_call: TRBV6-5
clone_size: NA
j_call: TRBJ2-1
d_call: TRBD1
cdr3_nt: TGTGCCAGCAGTCAGGGACAGGGGGCAGCGAATGAGCAGTTCTTC
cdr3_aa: CASSQGQGAANEQFF

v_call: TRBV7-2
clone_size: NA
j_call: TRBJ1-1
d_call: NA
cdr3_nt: TGTGCCAGCAGCTTAGGGTCGGGTTCTAACACTGAAGCTTTCTTT
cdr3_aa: CASSLGSGSNTEAFF

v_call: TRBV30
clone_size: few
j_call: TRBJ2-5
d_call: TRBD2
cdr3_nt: TGTGCCTGGAGTGAGGGACTAGGGATTTCAGAGACCCAGTACTTC
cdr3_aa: CAWSEGLGISETQYF

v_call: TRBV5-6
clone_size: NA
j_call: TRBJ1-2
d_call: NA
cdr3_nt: TGTGCCAGCAGCTTGAGCGGGGGATGGGACTATGGCTACACCTTC
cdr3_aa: CASSLSGGWDYGYTF

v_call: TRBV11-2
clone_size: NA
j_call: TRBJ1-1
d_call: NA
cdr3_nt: TGTGCCAGCAGCTTAGAGGGGGCGTTGAACGCTTTCTTT
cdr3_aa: CASSLEGALNAFF

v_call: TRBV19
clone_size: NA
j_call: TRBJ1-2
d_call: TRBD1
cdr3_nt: TGTGCCAGTAGTGAACGGACAGGGCGAAACTATGGCTACACCTTC
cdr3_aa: CASSERTGRNYGYTF

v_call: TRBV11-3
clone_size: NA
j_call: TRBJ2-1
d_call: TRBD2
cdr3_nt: TGTGCCAGCAGCTTAGATATGAGCGGGAGTTCCCCCCGGGTGAATGAGCAGTTCTTC
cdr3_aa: CASSLDMSGSSPRVNEQFF

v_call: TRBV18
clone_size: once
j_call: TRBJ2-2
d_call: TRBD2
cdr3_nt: TGTGCCAGCTCACCTAGCGGGCCCACCGGGGAGCTGTTTTTT
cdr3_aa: CASSPSGPTGELFF

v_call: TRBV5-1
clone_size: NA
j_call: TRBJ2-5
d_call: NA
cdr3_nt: TGCGCCAGCAGCTTGATCGGGGAGACCCAGTACTTC
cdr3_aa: CASSLIGETQYF

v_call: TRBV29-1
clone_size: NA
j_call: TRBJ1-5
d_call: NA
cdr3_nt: TGCAGCGTTGGTCAGGGGAATCAGCCCCAGCATTTT
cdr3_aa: CSVGQGNQPQHF

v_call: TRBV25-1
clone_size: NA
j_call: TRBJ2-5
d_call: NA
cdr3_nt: TGTGCCAGCACCCCGACACCTCAAGAGACCCAGTACTTC
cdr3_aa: CASTPTPQETQYF

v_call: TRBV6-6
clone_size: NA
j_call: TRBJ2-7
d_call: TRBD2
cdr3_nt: TGTGCCAGCAGTTCTCTAGCGGGAGCAGACGAGCAGTACTTC
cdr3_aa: CASSSLAGADEQYF

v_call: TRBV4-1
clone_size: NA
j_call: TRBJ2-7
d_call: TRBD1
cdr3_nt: TGCGCCAGCAGCCAGCTCGCCCAAGGACAGGGTCGGTACGAGCAGTACTTC
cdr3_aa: CASSQLAQGQGRYEQYF

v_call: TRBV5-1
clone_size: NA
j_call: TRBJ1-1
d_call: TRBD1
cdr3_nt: TGCGCCAGCAGCATAAACCGGGACAGGGGTACTGAAGCTTTCTTT
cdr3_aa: CASSINRDRGTEAFF

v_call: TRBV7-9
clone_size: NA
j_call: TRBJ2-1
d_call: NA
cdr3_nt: TGTGCCAGCAGCCTAAACGGACCCGCGGGTGAGCAGTTCTTC
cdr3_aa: CASSLNGPAGEQFF

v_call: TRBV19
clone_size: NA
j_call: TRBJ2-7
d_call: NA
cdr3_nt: TGTGCCAGTAGTATAGGCGTCCCCTCCTACGAGCAGTACTTC
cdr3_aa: CASSIGVPSYEQYF

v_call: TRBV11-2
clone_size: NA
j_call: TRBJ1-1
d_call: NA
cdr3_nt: TGTGCCAGCAGCTCCCTTATGGGAGGGGCAAGAGCTGAAGCTTTCTTT
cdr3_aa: CASSSLMGGARAEAFF